Described below is a single T cell receptor (beta chain) sequence and its context. The sample belongs to a study of technical replicates of blood from several donors. TCRdb's copy holds only in-frame clones and misses some; the assay was immunoSEQ multiplex PCR. The data contain tens of thousands of clones, roughly 96% of them singletons. This sequence was found in a human donor in good health. Sequencing was carried out using T cells isolated from PBMCs.

The DNA for the CDR3 is TGTGCCAGCAGTTTACACTGGACTAGCGGGAAGGGGTCAGATACGCAGTATTTT. Protein product: CASSLHWTSGKGSDTQYF. The rearrangement links TRBV28 to TRBJ2-3, with TRBD2 identical over 12 bases. There are 18 residues in the CDR3. Losses at the gene ends were 2 bases for V and 4 bases for J; bases not matched to a gene: 10. Germline V lookup: CDR1 MDHEN, CDR2 SYDVKM.